These 4 T cell receptor beta chains came from one sample sequenced in a study of Ad26.COV2.S vaccination and SARS-CoV-2 variants (dated by TCRdb to the early 2020s). The meaning of the sample's treatment or condition label: about 20 received Ad26.COV2.S at low or high dose, single or two shots; 5 received placebo; per-sample allocation not given. Repertoires of vaccine and placebo recipients were sequenced from samples collected on day 63 after the first injection. The library was made by the immunoSEQ multiplex PCR assay. In its TCRdb copy, this immuneACCESS table keeps in-frame sequences only and misses some clones. Where compared with another copy, unresolved V genes explain less than half of these, and the others have no known cause. The sample table contains 300,000 to 400,000 clones; only one count was recorded for around nine tenths of them. The top ten hold 5% of the sample. Sample: peripheral blood, taken in a trial of Ad26.COV2.S vaccine versus placebo. Every receptor here comes from a person between 18 and 65 years old who received the Ad26.COV2.S COVID-19 vaccine or a placebo.

The chain links TRBV5-1 to TRBJ2-2; 8 nucleotides align to TRBD1. Germline assignment: CDR1 SGHRS and CDR2 YFSETQ. This CDR3 region has 14 residues. Trimming removed 5 bases from V and 2 bases from J; junction bases left unmatched: 2. The CDR3 DNA reads as TGCGCCAGCAGTGGACAGGGTAACACCGGGGAGCTGTTTTTT. This sequence encodes CASSGQGNTGELFF.

The rearrangement links TRBV7-8 to TRBJ2-7; D remains unclear. The V end was cut by 3 bases, the J end by 6 bases, with 9 bases between. Germline-derived CDR1 and CDR2 are SGHVS and FQNEAQ. This CDR3 spans 12 amino acids. The CDR3 spells CASSFRPSEQYF. The DNA for the CDR3 is TGTGCCAGCAGCTTTCGGCCCAGCGAGCAGTACTTC.

J is TRBJ2-3 and V is TRBV6-2 or TRBV6-3, with 9 bases fitting TRBD2. Germline V gene data show CDR1 as MNHEY and CDR2 as SVGEGT. The trim removed 5 bases at V and 5 bases at J, leaving 11 bases unmatched. The CDR3 totals 16 residues. CDR3 coding DNA: TGTGCCAGCAGTACCCACTTGCGGGGGGGCCTAGATACGCAGTATTTT. Translated: CASSTHLRGGLDTQYF.

J is TRBJ2-1 and V is TRBV18; D possibly corresponds to TRBD1 (7 bases). The CDR3 runs to 15 residues. Looked up from germline, CDR1 is KGHSH and CDR2 is LQKENI. V dropped 2 bases and J dropped 6 bases, with 14 bases sitting between them. The CDR3 region has the DNA TGTGCCAGCTCACCAAGGCAGGGGGGCTCCAATGAGCAGTTCTTC. Residues: CASSPRQGGSNEQFF.